This T cell receptor beta chain appears in the sequencing data of a study of control samples from healthy donors and cancer patients. Sequencing was performed with immunoSEQ multiplex PCR; in TCRdb, only in-frame clones are kept and a portion is missing. The sample shows fewer than 200,000 clones, more than 80% of them seen only once. Germline CDR1 and CDR2: SGHAT and FQNNGV. The V and J ends lost 4 bases and 8 bases, in that order; junction bases with no gene match: 4. There are 14 residues in the CDR3. The chain links TRBV11-2 to TRBJ2-4; 11 bases are shared with TRBD2. Material: blood. The clonotype was recovered from a man between 25 and 39 years old in good health. CDR3 nucleotide sequence: TGTGCCAGCAGCTCAGGGACTAGCGGCTACATTCAGTACTTC. Translation gives CASSSGTSGYIQYF.